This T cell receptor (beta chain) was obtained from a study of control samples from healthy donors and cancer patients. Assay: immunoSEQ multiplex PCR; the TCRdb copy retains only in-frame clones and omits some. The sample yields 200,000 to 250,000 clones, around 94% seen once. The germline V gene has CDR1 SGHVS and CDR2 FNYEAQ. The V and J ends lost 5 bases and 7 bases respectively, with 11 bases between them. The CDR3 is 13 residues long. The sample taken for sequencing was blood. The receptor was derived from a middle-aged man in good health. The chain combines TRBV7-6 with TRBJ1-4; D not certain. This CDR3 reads CASSVREGEKLFF. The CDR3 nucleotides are TGTGCCAGCAGCGTCCGGGAGGGTGAAAAACTGTTTTTT.